The source of this T cell receptor beta chain is a study of regulatory T cells in long-lasting Graves disease (dated by TCRdb to 2020 to 2023). About the investigation overall: In the newly diagnosed Graves' disease group, patients had been taking antithyroid drugs for less than 3 months. This study used TCR sequencing and RNA sequencing of peripheral blood to compare persistent Graves' disease patients against newly diagnosed Graves' disease patients. The study was registered as a clinical trial and conducted in China. TCR sequencing covered some 13 persistent and roughly 20 newly diagnosed Graves' disease patients, some 35 samples in total. Points the paper makes about the study in general: Compared with newly diagnosed patients, persistent Graves' disease patients had lower TCR Shannon entropy and fewer highly expanded clones, which suggests clonal expansion. Peripheral blood alone was examined, since thyroid tissue, which constituted the primary lesion, could not be accessed. The authors noted that the small sample size was a limitation that may lower accuracy. TRBV28, TRBJ1-2 and TRBJ2-5 were preferentially used in persistent disease, while TRBV20-1 and TRBJ2-1 were favored in newly diagnosed disease. Persistent patients shared more public clonotypes among themselves (roughly 2,700) than newly diagnosed patients did (roughly 920). Only the TCR beta chain was sequenced and analyzed.

In the paper's terms, the time point label means: newly diagnosed GD, antithyroid drugs for less than 3 months. RNA was extracted from PBMCs in TRIzol for both TCR sequencing and RNA sequencing. The diagnosis of Graves' disease followed American Thyroid Association guidelines. Patients were recruited from an endocrinology department in Xi'an, China. Each patient gave 9 to 10 milliliters of peripheral blood, collected in an EDTA anticoagulant tube. PBMCs were isolated by Ficoll Paque Plus density gradient separation without further T cell sorting. An Agilent 2100 Bioanalyzer and agarose gel were used to check RNA quality, while a NanoDrop 2000 measured RNA concentration. Library preparation used multiplex PCR. Sequencing instrument: Illumina HiSeq 4000. iRepertoire HTBI primers and Arm-PCR amplification of CDR3 regions were used to construct TCR beta libraries. PCR products were gel purified before sequencing. The authors' analysis ran thus. Across samples, 55 to 80 TRBV and 13 to 15 TRBJ segments were identified and used for gene usage analysis of CDR3 amino acid clonotypes. COPE and FqMerger were used to merge filtered high-quality paired reads into contigs. Contigs were aligned with BLAST to IMGT TRBV, TRBD and TRBJ reference genes, and CDR3 was defined per IMGT. Any clonotype with a frequency above 0.1% was classified as a highly expanded clone. Repertoire diversity was measured by Shannon entropy, and V-J evenness by the Gini coefficient. Public clonotypes were defined as clonotypes shared by more than one individual. Using fastp at Q25 and MiXCR, TCRdb reprocessed the public reads and kept productive beta chains. Identical CDR3 protein sequences are pooled into one entry, listed with their most common genes and DNA. Clone size and V and J calls follow TCRdb, not the original study. The sample table shows around 400,000 distinct CDR3 sequences, and around a sixth are seen once. The top ten clones comprise about 20% of the sample.

This clonotype was recorded at least ten times. Its antigen target is currently unknown. Base qualities were left out, and no much larger clone turns up one base away. The V end gives up 5 bases and the J end 5 bases, leaving 5 bases in the junction not matched to a gene. From its cysteine to its phenylalanine, the CDR3 spans 13 amino acids. Left in the record is the CDR3 DNA by itself, 39 bases read in frame from the first base. Via the germline V gene, CDR1 is MNHEY and CDR2 SVGEGT. The input for sequencing was peripheral blood mononuclear cells (PBMCs), taken at new diagnosis, from a patient treated with antithyroid drugs. The receptor's source is a female donor with Graves disease. The chain couples TRBV6-2 or TRBV6-3 to TRBJ1-2; TRBD1 fits 7 bases in the junction. At the DNA level, the sequence is TGTGCCAGCAGTAGGGACAGCCTATATGGCTACACCTTC. Its amino acids are CASSRDSLYGYTF.